These 16 T cell receptor beta chains were all obtained from the same sample, sequenced in a study of T cell responses to AZD1222 COVID-19 vaccine. Repertoires were generated with immunoSEQ multiplex PCR, while TCRdb's copy carries only in-frame clones and drops some. The data show about 89,000 clones, 85% to 95% seen once. The input for sequencing was peripheral blood, taken 28 days after the second AZD1222 dose. The receptors shown here come from an adult who received the AZD1222 COVID-19 vaccine.

This clone was counted a few times. This chain connects TRBV2 to TRBJ2-1; possibly TRBD2 for D (5 bases). The CDR3 is 15 residues long. V gave up 2 bases and J gave up 0 bases, with 8 bases separating them. The germline gives CDR1 SNHLY, CDR2 FYNNEI. The CDR3 DNA follows: TGTGCCAGCAGTGAAAGGGAGAGCTCCTACAATGAGCAGTTCTTC. Protein sequence: CASSERESSYNEQFF.

The chain carries TRBV7-9 and TRBJ1-1; perhaps TRBD1 as D (5 bases). Germline-derived CDR1 and CDR2 are SEHNR and FQNEAQ (reference sequence). The CDR3 covers 17 residues. The ends were cut back, 1 base at V and 0 bases at J, with 15 bases in the middle. CDR3 DNA sequence: TGTGCCAGCAGCTTAGGGGGGGTTGGCTCGATGAACACTGAAGCTTTCTTT. It yields the protein CASSLGGVGSMNTEAFF.

The V call is TRBV9, the J call TRBJ2-5, with D perhaps given as TRBD1 or TRBD2 (5 bases each). Germline V gives CDR1 SGDLS, CDR2 YYNGEE. This CDR3 is built from 15 residues. Trimming cost V 4 bases and J 4 bases, with 17 bases left between them. CDR3 in DNA: TGTGCCAGCAGCCCCCGGGGCAGAGCCGGAGAGACCCAGTACTTC. This gives the protein CASSPRGRAGETQYF.

This chain uses TRBV2 with TRBJ1-5, with 7 bases matching TRBD1. V lost 6 bases and J lost 3; bases outside the gene matches: 5. The CDR3 is made up of 14 amino acids. The germline V gene encodes CDR1 SNHLY and CDR2 FYNNEI. The CDR3 coding sequence is TGTGCCAGCAGCGGACAGGTTCTCAATCAGCCCCAGCATTTT. Encoded protein: CASSGQVLNQPQHF.

The rearrangement joins TRBV2 to TRBJ2-5; D ambiguous. Trimming removed 4 bases at V and 4 bases at J, with 7 bases between. The germline V gene encodes CDR1 SNHLY and CDR2 FYNNEI. The CDR3 contains 12 residues. The CDR3 loop is CASSGGPETQYF. DNA of the CDR3: TGTGCCAGCAGTGGAGGCCCAGAGACCCAGTACTTC.

This rearrangement joins TRBV21-1 to TRBJ1-5; the D segment call TRBD1 is taken from the table without a DNA check. TRBV21-1 is a pseudogene segment. The CDR3 has 21 amino acids. In DNA form, the CDR3 reads TGTGCCAGCAGCTGGCAGACCAAACAGGGGTGGACCCTATTGTGCAATCAGCCCCAGCATTTT. Protein: CASSWQTKQGWTLLCNQPQHF.

This chain connects TRBV28 to TRBJ1-6; TRBD1 might be the D (6 bases). The CDR3 is 15 amino acids. Per germline, CDR1 MDHEN and CDR2 SYDVKM. V lost 6 bases and J lost 8, with 17 bases in between. The CDR3 protein is CASSDPGGGHSPLHF. CDR3 nucleotides: TGTGCCAGCAGCGATCCTGGGGGGGGGCATTCACCCCTCCACTTT.

The chain has TRBV27 and TRBJ2-7; D remains unclear. In germline, CDR1 is MNHEY, CDR2 SMNVEV (reference sequence). The length of the CDR3 is 13 residues. The V and J ends lost 11 bases and 3 bases respectively, with 17 bases between them. The CDR3 protein is CASSNIGFYEQYF. The CDR3 DNA sequence: TGTGCCTCCTCGAATATAGGATTCTACGAGCAGTACTTC.

The V call is TRBV28, the J call TRBJ1-1, with D unclear. V dropped 5 bases and J dropped 4 bases, with 5 bases sitting between them. The CDR3 is 11 residues long. Germline assignment: CDR1 MDHEN and CDR2 SYDVKM. The CDR3, as DNA: TGTGCCAGCAGTCGAATCACTGAAGCTTTCTTT. Residues: CASSRITEAFF.

As DNA, the CDR3 is TGTGCCAGCAGCTTAGGTAGGGGGACCTGGGGCAATGAGCAGTTCTTC. Residues: CASSLGRGTWGNEQFF. The chain links TRBV7-9 to TRBJ2-1; tentative D call: TRBD1 (6 bases). Trimming stripped 1 base from V and 6 bases from J, with 16 bases between. Germline V lookup: CDR1 SEHNR, CDR2 FQNEAQ (reference sequence). The CDR3 covers 16 residues.

The chain uses TRBV6-5 and TRBJ2-7; D is uncertain. The CDR3 consists of 13 residues. CDR1 and CDR2 (germline): MNHEY, SVGAGI. V gave up 2 bases and J gave up 4 bases, with 9 bases separating them. The chain's CDR3 is CASSYGPGYEQYF. The CDR3 coding sequence is TGTGCCAGCAGTTACGGTCCGGGTTACGAGCAGTACTTC.

The chain joins TRBV12-5 to TRBJ2-1, with D hard to call. The V end lost 2 bases, the J end lost 8 bases, and 4 bases lay between the germline ends. CDR3 length equals 11 residues. The germline V gene encodes CDR1 LGHNT and CDR2 FRNRAP. CDR3 protein: CASGLRDEQFF. CDR3 bases: TGTGCTAGTGGTTTGAGGGATGAGCAGTTCTTC.

The V and J genes are TRBV18 and TRBJ1-6; 7 nucleotides line up with TRBD1. The germline V gene has CDR1 KGHSH and CDR2 LQKENI. The CDR3 covers 15 residues. Trimming took 5 bases from V and 9 from J; bases not matched to a gene: 10. CDR3 nucleotide sequence: TGTGCCAGCTCAGGGAAACAGGGGCAAGGTTCACCCCTCCACTTT. Translated, it gives CASSGKQGQGSPLHF.

The rearrangement joins TRBV2 to TRBJ1-5; TRBD1 matches 7 bases. The CDR3 has 18 residues. J was trimmed by 4 bases and V by 4 bases; bases with no gene match: 16. Germline lookup yields CDR1 SNHLY and CDR2 FYNNEI. CDR3 protein: CASSALLSSGGSNQPQHF. The DNA for the CDR3 is TGTGCCAGCAGTGCCCTCCTATCGTCAGGGGGAAGTAATCAGCCCCAGCATTTT.

The chain has TRBV3-1 (or the pseudogene TRBV3-2) and TRBJ1-2; D remains ambiguous. Trimming shortened V by 0 bases and J by 0 bases, and 8 bases separated the two germline ends. CDR3 size: 15 residues. Per germline, CDR1 LGHDT and CDR2 YNNKEL (reference sequence). CDR3 amino acids: CASSQDHGANYGYTF. The CDR3 region has the DNA TGTGCCAGCAGCCAAGACCACGGCGCTAACTATGGCTACACCTTC.

The chain has TRBV27 and TRBJ2-1; 7 bases are shared with TRBD2. Germline V gene sequence: CDR1 MNHEY, CDR2 SMNVEV (reference sequence). The CDR3 covers 16 residues. V dropped 1 base and J dropped 3; count of bases not matched to a gene: 6. CDR3 sequence reads: CASSLLGAGLYNEQFF. The CDR3 region has the DNA TGTGCCAGCAGTTTATTGGGAGCGGGACTCTACAATGAGCAGTTCTTC.